This paragraph covers one TCR beta chain sequence. The antigen it binds to is not known. Base qualities are not recorded, but no much larger clone differs from it by a single base. These data belong to a study of blood T cell repertoires in COVID-19 (dated by TCRdb to the early 2020s). Notes on the research overall: Samples covering the acute and convalescent phases of COVID-19 were provided by collaborators in the United States, Italy and Spain. The repertoires were released in a freely available public database meant as a resource for research on the immune response to SARS-CoV-2. Deeply sampled blood TCRbeta repertoires from subjects exposed to, actively infected with, or recovered from COVID-19 were included in the dataset. Samples were obtained from the ongoing ImmuneRACE study (first 160 participants) and from over a thousand subjects provided by 6 global collaborators. The material from the prospective study consisted of cDNA or gDNA derived from T cells, B-cell-depleted T cells, or PBMCs. A de-identified subject ID, COVID-19 status, age in years and sex were almost always included in the sample metadata. Where available, HLA class I and class II types were obtained from metadata supplied by the sample provider rather than from assay-based typing.

TCRbeta CDR3 regions were amplified from genomic DNA by means of the immunoSEQ Assay, a bias-controlled multiplex PCR. Turning to the authors' computational methods: Nucleated cell counts per sample were estimated from amplification of reference gene primers within the assay. Sequence reads were collapsed and filtered to measure the absolute abundance of every unique TCRbeta CDR3 rearrangement. Productive Simpson clonality was computed per sample as the square root of Simpson's diversity index over productive rearrangements. Drawn from immuneACCESS, this table holds only the in-frame rearrangements with V and J called that TCRdb kept. Clones are partly lost; checked studies trace under half to an unresolved V gene and leave the rest unexplained. D and trimming were read from the DNA, whereas the V and J calls and clone size are those reported in that table. In this sample the table shows over 25,000 clones, 85% of which occur a single time. 6.6% of the sample lies in the top ten.

V was cut back by 4 bases and J by 3 bases, leaving a gap of 15 bases between them. Reading from cysteine to phenylalanine, the CDR3 counts 15 amino acids. Only CDR3 DNA remains: 45 bases, in frame from the first base. CDR1 and CDR2 are read off the germline V gene as KGHSH and LQKENI. Results the study describes overall, beyond this receptor: Clinical and demographic metadata were provided uncurated, with the amount varying by source and participant.

Collaborating institutions collected whole blood in K2EDTA tubes following their own protocols. For TCRbeta analysis, collaborators shipped samples as frozen whole blood, isolated PBMCs, or DNA extracted from either of those sample types. The chain is made from TRBV18 and TRBJ1-1; the D gene is possibly TRBD1, with 6 bases matching. Input material: peripheral blood. This TCR was recovered from a man in his 60s with active COVID-19. The CDR3 region has the sequence CASSRRQDLDTEAFF. The nucleotide sequence reads TGTGCCAGCTCACGTAGACAGGACCTTGACACTGAAGCTTTCTTT. Here the CDR3 is joined to the reference TRBV18 and TRBJ1-1 genes, and the full variable domain is: NAGVMQNPRHLVRRRGQEARLRCSPMKGHSHVYWYRQLPEEGLKFMVYLQKENIIDESGMPKERFSAEFPKEGPSILRIQQVVRGDSAAYFCASSRRQDLDTEAFFGQGTRLTVV.